This TCR beta chain was recovered during a study of blood T cell repertoires in COVID-19. This CDR3 comprises 15 residues. V lost 9 bases, J lost 3 bases, and 6 bases stayed unmatched. Germline-derived CDR1 and CDR2 are KGHDR and SFDVKD. Measured with immunoSEQ multiplex PCR; TCRdb has only the in-frame clones, and not every one. The top ten hold around 4% of the sample, which has about 290,000 clones, around four fifths seen once. This clone has a single count. The chain has TRBV24-1 and TRBJ2-1, with 11 bases that match TRBD2. Sequenced input: peripheral blood. The TCR sequence derives from a woman between 50 and 59 years old with active or convalescent COVID-19. The CDR3 is CATQGTSGYYNEQFF. The CDR3 DNA follows: TGTGCCACCCAGGGGACTAGCGGTTACTACAATGAGCAGTTCTTC.